This T cell receptor beta chain was sequenced for a study of T-cell memory formation after mild COVID-19. As to this clonotype: The antigen is undetermined.

Germline CDR1 SQVTM, CDR2 ANQGSEA. The CDR3 length is 14 residues. V was clipped by 4 bases and J by 2 bases, with 14 bases between them. TCRdb processed the 5' RACE reads anew with MiXCR; each CDR3 protein has one entry. Here the sample spans hundreds of thousands of distinct CDR3 sequences, less than 20% being singletons. Study results and limitations: Pre-infection memory showed some responding clones, and this suggested that cross-reactive memory joined.

This TCR derives from a man younger than 35 who had mild COVID-19 (a few samples of this study predate the infection). Cell type and time point are not known. The sample comprised PBMCs or a T cell subset sorted from them (not recorded which). The rearrangement joins TRBV29-1 to TRBJ2-5; tentatively, D is TRBD2 (6 bases). CDR3 sequence: CSVVIERAQETQYF. In DNA form, the CDR3 reads TGCAGCGTTGTCATCGAGCGGGCGCAAGAGACCCAGTACTTC.